The 2 T cell receptor beta chains below all came from one sample that was sequenced in a study of response to subunit inactivated influenza vaccine. TCRdb reprocessed the RT-PCR reads via MiXCR and lists one record per CDR3 protein. Of under 500,000 distinct CDR3 sequences in the sample, over 9.5% were seen once. Source: PBMCs from blood, taken roughly 6 weeks after vaccination. Receptors were obtained from a man in his fifties who received an inactivated influenza vaccine.

The chain carries TRBV7-9 and TRBJ1-6; 11 bases align to TRBD1. From germline, CDR1 is SEHNR and CDR2 FQNEAQ (reference sequence). The V and J ends lost 5 bases and 10 bases, in that order; junction bases with no gene match: 13. This CDR3 has 17 amino acids. Here the CDR3 DNA reads TGTGCCAGCAGCCTTCCGATAAAGGGACAGGGGGACTCACCCCTCCACTTT. Its protein product is CASSLPIKGQGDSPLHF.

As DNA, the CDR3 is TGTGCCACCAGCAGAGGGGGAGAGACCCAGTACTTC. Its protein product is CATSRGGETQYF. This sequence joins TRBV15 and TRBJ2-5; no definite D call. The CDR3 sequence is 12 residues long. Trimming stripped 1 base from V and 4 bases from J, with 4 bases between. In germline, CDR1 is LNHNV, CDR2 YYDKDF (reference sequence).